The clone carrying this T cell receptor beta chain was observed at least ten times. Amplification yielded TCR beta CDR3 regions, with RNA transcripts as the source. The HTBI primer set drove a first-round RT-PCR of the TCR CDR3. TCRdb recomputed calls from the multiplex PCR reads with MiXCR, one row per CDR3 protein. Found here are roughly 750,000 distinct CDR3 sequences, 16% of them singletons; the top ten hold roughly 8%. The PBMCs studied were ones that came from 9 to 10 ml fresh peripheral blood. This entry belongs to a study of T cells in Graves' hyperthyroidism and ophthalmopathy. Per the germline V gene, CDR1 is MDHEN and CDR2 is SYDVKM. V was clipped by 1 base and J by 7 bases; unmatched bases: 18. The CDR3 extends over 18 amino acids.

The chain combines TRBV28 with TRBJ2-5; 7 bases fit TRBD2. The sequence came from a man aged 18 to 30 with Graves' hyperthyroidism. What was sequenced was blood. The CDR3 region has the DNA TGTGCCAGCAGTTTATTGGGTTCGAATTTCGTCCGCGGGGGGACCCAGTACTTC. This translates into CASSLLGSNFVRGGTQYF.